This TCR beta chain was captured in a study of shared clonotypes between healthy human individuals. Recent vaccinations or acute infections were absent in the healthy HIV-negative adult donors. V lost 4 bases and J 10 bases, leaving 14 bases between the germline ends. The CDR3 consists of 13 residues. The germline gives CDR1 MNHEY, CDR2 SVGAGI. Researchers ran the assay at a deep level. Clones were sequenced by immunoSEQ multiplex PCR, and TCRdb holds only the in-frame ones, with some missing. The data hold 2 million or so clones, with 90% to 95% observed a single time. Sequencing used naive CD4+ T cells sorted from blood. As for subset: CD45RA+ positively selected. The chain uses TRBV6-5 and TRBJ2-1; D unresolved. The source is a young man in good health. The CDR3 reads CASSSLVMKEQFF. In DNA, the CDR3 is TGTGCCAGCAGTTCCTTAGTAATGAAAGAGCAGTTCTTC.